The 12 T cell receptor beta chains in this list originate from one sample, sequenced in a study of beta chain features in type 1 diabetes (dated by TCRdb to 2017 to 2018). No cognate antigen is known for these TCRs. The library was prepared using the immunoSEQ multiplex PCR assay. The entire amount of isolated RNA was reverse transcribed using the High Capacity cDNA Reverse Transcription Kit, so the sequenced TCRB transcripts were expressed ones. TCRdb obtained this table from immuneACCESS and retained in-frame rearrangements with V and J assigned. These tables miss some clones; where compared with another copy, unresolved V genes account for less than half of the shortfall, and the remainder is unexplained. The sample has 120,000 or so clones on record, 15% to 20% of them singletons. 2.6% of the sample goes to the ten largest clones. Here is what the overall study found, with its caveats: A moderate but significant shortening of TCRB CDR3 length was observed in type 1 diabetes patients in all four CD4+ subsets.

Source material: central memory CD4+ T cells from blood. These receptors came from a man between 18 and 35 years old with type 1 diabetes.

The genes are TRBV9 and TRBJ2-6; a possible D gene is TRBD1 (5 bases). V lost 3 bases and J 0 bases, leaving 7 bases between the germline ends. The CDR3 extends over 15 amino acids. From germline, CDR1 is SGDLS and CDR2 YYNGEE. DNA for the CDR3: TGTGCCAGCAGCGGACAGATCTCTGGGGCCAACGTCCTGACTTTC. It codes for CASSGQISGANVLTF.

This chain uses TRBV7-9 with TRBJ1-1; D is unresolved. The CDR3 covers 13 residues. Germline CDR1 SEHNR, CDR2 FQNEAQ (reference sequence). The V end was cut by 2 bases, the J end by 0 bases, with 4 bases between. CDR3 amino acids: CASSLSMNTEAFF. CDR3 coding DNA: TGTGCCAGCAGCTTAAGCATGAACACTGAAGCTTTCTTT. Based on the CDR3 plus reference TRBV7-9 and TRBJ1-1, the full variable domain is DTGVSQNPRHKITKRGQNVTFRCDPISEHNRLYWYRQTLGQGPEFLTYFQNEAQLEKSRLLSDRFSAERPKGSFSTLEIQRTEQGDSAMYLCASSLSMNTEAFFGQGTRLTVV.

The chain carries TRBV29-1 and TRBJ2-5; 7 positions agree with TRBD1. Germline V gene sequence: CDR1 SQVTM, CDR2 ANQGSEA. CDR3 length equals 11 residues. V lost 7 bases and J lost 6; bases outside the gene matches: 5. CDR3 amino acids: CSGDREKTQYF. CDR3 DNA: TGCAGCGGTGACAGGGAGAAGACCCAGTACTTC.

This clone has at least ten counts. The rearrangement joins TRBV14 to TRBJ1-1; 7 positions match TRBD1. The J segment lost 3 bases and the V segment lost 4 bases, leaving 2 bases of the junction unmatched. Germline assignment: CDR1 SGHDN and CDR2 FVKESK. The CDR3 totals 13 residues. CDR3 amino acids: CASSRQGDTEAFF. The CDR3 DNA reads TGTGCCAGCAGCCGCCAGGGGGACACTGAAGCTTTCTTT.

J is TRBJ2-5 and V is TRBV20-1; TRBD2 might be the D (6 bases). In germline, CDR1 is DFQATT, CDR2 SNEGSKA (reference sequence). The ends were cut back, 6 bases at V and 8 bases at J, with 7 bases in the middle. The CDR3 is 9 amino acids. The CDR3 loop reads CSAAGTQYF. CDR3 coding DNA: TGCAGTGCCGCGGGAACCCAGTACTTC.

This clone appeared many times. This CDR3 is CASSFWTESYEQYF. CDR3 in DNA: TGCGCCAGCAGCTTTTGGACAGAGTCCTACGAGCAGTACTTC. The chain joins TRBV5-1 to TRBJ2-7; perhaps TRBD1 as D (6 bases). The CDR3 has 14 amino acids. The V and J ends lost 2 bases and 1 base respectively, with 10 bases between them. CDR1 and CDR2 (germline): SGHRS, YFSETQ.

This clone was found a few times. V and J are TRBV5-1 and TRBJ2-3; TRBD2 aligns across 11 bases. J gave up 3 bases and V 4 bases, and 10 bases lay outside the gene matches. The CDR3 is made up of 17 amino acids. Germline V lookup: CDR1 SGHRS, CDR2 YFSETQ. The CDR3: CASSRSSGTSGTDTQYF. The DNA for the CDR3 is TGCGCCAGCAGCAGATCTTCCGGGACTAGCGGTACAGATACGCAGTATTTT.

V gene TRBV11-1 combines with J gene TRBJ2-3, with TRBD2 as a possible D gene (6 bases). The V gene's germline CDR1 is SGHAT and CDR2 FQDESV (reference sequence). The germline V and J ends were trimmed by 5 bases and 5 bases, with 17 bases remaining between them. This CDR3 has 15 residues. CDR3: CASSPRATSVDTQYF. CDR3 nucleotide sequence: TGTGCCAGCAGCCCACGGGCGACTAGTGTAGATACGCAGTATTTT.

V is TRBV12-2 and J is TRBJ2-3; no DNA check was done on the table's D call, TRBD2. TRBV12-2 is a documented pseudogene. The CDR3 length is 19 residues. The CDR3 region has the DNA TGTGCAAGTCGCTTACCTTGGCCGAGACGGTCTAGACTACCCGATACGCAGTGTTTT. This translates into CASRLPWPRRSRLPDTQCF.

This clone was detected only a few times. The J gene is TRBJ2-5, the V gene TRBV19; D call uncertain. This CDR3 region has 13 residues. Deletions cut 5 bases from V and 2 bases from J, with 9 bases between. Germline V gene data show CDR1 as LNHDA and CDR2 as SQIVND (reference sequence). Here the CDR3 DNA reads TGTGCCAGTAGTCTTCAGAATCAAGAGACCCAGTACTTC. It encodes CASSLQNQETQYF.

This clone occurred a few times. The chain links TRBV14 to TRBJ2-5; no reliable D call. There are 17 residues in the CDR3. Germline CDR1 is SGHDN and CDR2 is FVKESK. Trimming shortened V by 3 bases and J by 5 bases, and 22 bases separated the two germline ends. CDR3 region: CASSHTTAAARGETQYF. CDR3 DNA: TGTGCCAGCAGCCACACTACAGCTGCGGCCAGAGGCGAGACCCAGTACTTC.

The chain links TRBV30 to TRBJ1-1; possible D gene TRBD1, 6 bases. Per germline, CDR1 GTSNPN and CDR2 SVGIG (reference sequence). V gave up 1 base and J gave up 6 bases, with 6 bases separating them. This CDR3 is 11 amino acids long. The CDR3 sequence is CAWSGTAEAFF. CDR3 sequence (DNA): TGTGCCTGGAGTGGGACAGCTGAAGCTTTCTTT.